Listed below are T cell receptor beta chains from one sample, sequenced in a study of blood T cell repertoires in COVID-19. Here immunoSEQ multiplex PCR was the method, and the copy in TCRdb shows in-frame clones only, minus some. The sample contains roughly 32,000 clones, around 88% of which appear only once. The sequencing input was peripheral blood. Receptors originate from a human donor in a cohort sampled during active COVID-19. The CDR3 runs from the conserved cysteine through the conserved F or W. D genes are given only for firm matches.

V,D,J,DNA,CDR3
TRBV6-6,TRBD2,TRBJ2-1,TGTGCCAGCACGTCACCTAGCGGGGGAGGTGGTGAGCAGTTCTTC,CASTSPSGGGGEQFF
TRBV6-1,.,TRBJ2-3,TGTGCCAGCAGTGAAGACTTTGGAGATACGCAGTATTTT,CASSEDFGDTQYF
TRBV5-1,TRBD2,TRBJ2-1,TGCGCCAGCAGCTCAACTAGCGGGGGGGCAAACAATGAGCAGTTCTTC,CASSSTSGGANNEQFF
TRBV5-1,TRBD1,TRBJ2-7,TGCGCCAGCAGCTTAGGGGGCTTGGAGCAGTACTTC,CASSLGGLEQYF
TRBV5-1,.,TRBJ1-1,TGCGCCAGCAGCCAAACACAGAGTGCGGGCACTGAAGCTTTCTTT,CASSQTQSAGTEAFF
TRBV14,TRBD1,TRBJ2-1,TGTGCCAGCAGCCCGGGACAGGCTGGCGATGAGCAGTTCTTC,CASSPGQAGDEQFF
TRBV30,TRBD2,TRBJ2-7,TGTGCCTGGAGCAACGGGCAAGCGGGGGGATACGAGCAGTACTTC,CAWSNGQAGGYEQYF
TRBV5-5,TRBD2,TRBJ2-2,TGTGCCAGCAGCTTCGGACTAGCGGGGAGCACCGGGGAGCTGTTTTTT,CASSFGLAGSTGELFF
TRBV5-6,TRBD2,TRBJ2-1,TGTGCCAGCAGGACCCTTAGCGGGGGGGCCGGTGAGCAGTTCTTC,CASRTLSGGAGEQFF
TRBV9,TRBD1,TRBJ1-5,TGTGCCAGCAGCGAGACGGGACAGGGGCAGCAGCCCCAGCATTTT,CASSETGQGQQPQHF
TRBV30,.,TRBJ1-6,TGTGCCTGGAGGGGCGTGAGGGCAGGCAATTCACCCCTCCACTTT,CAWRGVRAGNSPLHF
TRBV7-3,TRBD2,TRBJ2-1,TGTGCCAGCAGCTTAATCGCTGGCGGGGGGGCCTACAATGAGCAGTTCTTC,CASSLIAGGGAYNEQFF
TRBV19,.,TRBJ1-6,TGTGCCAGTAGTGCCCGGGGTGTGGATTCACCCCTCCACTTT,CASSARGVDSPLHF
TRBV7-9,TRBD2,TRBJ2-1,TGTGCCAGCAGCCCTAGTGCTAGCGGGGTCTACAATGAGCAGTTCTTC,CASSPSASGVYNEQFF